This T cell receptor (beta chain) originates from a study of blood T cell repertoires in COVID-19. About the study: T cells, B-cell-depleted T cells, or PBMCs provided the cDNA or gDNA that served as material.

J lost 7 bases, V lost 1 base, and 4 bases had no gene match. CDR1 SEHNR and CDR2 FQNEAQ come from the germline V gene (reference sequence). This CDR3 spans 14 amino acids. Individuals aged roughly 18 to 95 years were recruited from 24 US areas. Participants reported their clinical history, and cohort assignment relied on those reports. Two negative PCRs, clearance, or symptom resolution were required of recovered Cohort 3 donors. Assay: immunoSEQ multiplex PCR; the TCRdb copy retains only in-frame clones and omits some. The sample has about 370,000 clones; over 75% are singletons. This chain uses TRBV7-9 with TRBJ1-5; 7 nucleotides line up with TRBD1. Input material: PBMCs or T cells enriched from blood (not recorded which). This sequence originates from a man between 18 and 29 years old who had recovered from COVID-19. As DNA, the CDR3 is TGTGCCAGCAGCTTAGTAGGGGGCGAACAGCCCCAGCATTTT. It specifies CASSLVGGEQPQHF.